This T cell receptor (beta chain) was found in a study of identical twins. Findings and caveats of the study: Abundant beta clonotypes from cord blood bore fewer insertions; memory repertoires lacked this pattern. The models gave estimates that fell short of the out-of-frame TCR alpha sharing seen in monozygotic twins. Within beta out-of-frame sequences, the excess sharing observed between twins was weaker.

This CDR3 spans 14 amino acids. Per germline, CDR1 SGHRS and CDR2 YFSETQ. Trimming shortened V by 0 bases and J by 6 bases, and 10 bases separated the two germline ends. This clonotype was recorded many times. The antigen is not known. A universal primer site came from template switching; cDNA carried unique molecular identifiers. Each CDR3 protein is one row after TCRdb ran MiXCR on the 5' RACE reads. The sample records roughly 700,000 distinct CDR3 sequences, under 9% being singletons. A further study also used this sample, focusing on yellow fever vaccine responses in identical twins.

The chain uses TRBV5-1 and TRBJ2-1; D remains unclear. Sequenced sample: PBMCs. This TCR was recovered from a woman under 30 in good health. The CDR3: CASSLVPQRNEQFF. The CDR3 nucleotides read TGCGCCAGCAGCTTGGTCCCCCAGCGCAATGAGCAGTTCTTC. Full variable domain (rest looked up from reference TRBV5-1 and TRBJ2-1): KAGVTQTPRYLIKTRGQQVTLSCSPISGHRSVSWYQQTPGQGLQFLFEYFSETQRNKGNFPGRFSGRQFSNSRSEMNVSTLELGDSALYLCASSLVPQRNEQFFGPGTRLTVL.